The rows below give T cell receptor beta chains drawn from one sample of a study of cytomegalovirus exposure and HLA in healthy donors. Assay: immunoSEQ multiplex PCR; the TCRdb copy retains only in-frame clones and omits some. The sample has about 160,000 clones, approximately 72% seen once. Sample: PBMCs. These receptors were collected from a female donor in good health and CMV-seronegative. Each CDR3 is given with its conserved first and last residue. D genes are given only for firm matches. Only part of the rows carry a size: once, few, many, or a class if the clone is expanded.

once	12	TRBV14	TRBJ2-7	NA	TGTGCCAGCAGCCATAGCGGCGGCGAGCAGTACTTC	CASSHSGGEQYF
NA	18	TRBV14	TRBJ2-1	TRBD2	TGTGCCAGCAGCCCGGGACTAGCGGGAGGAGGGTCCTACAATGAGCAGTTCTTC	CASSPGLAGGGSYNEQFF
NA	15	TRBV30	TRBJ1-1	NA	TGTGCCTGGCGATCTCAGGGTAGGATGGGCACTGAAGCTTTCTTT	CAWRSQGRMGTEAFF
NA	15	TRBV2	TRBJ2-1	TRBD2	TGTGCCAGCAGTGGGACTAGCGGGAGGGGGAATGAGCAGTTCTTC	CASSGTSGRGNEQFF
NA	14	TRBV10-3	TRBJ1-2	NA	TGTGCCATCAGTGAGTCGGGGGGGGAGGATGGCTACACCTTC	CAISESGGEDGYTF
few	15	TRBV5-1	TRBJ2-7	TRBD2	TGCGCCAGCAGCTCCCTCCTAGCGGGGGGGCCCGAGCAGTACTTC	CASSSLLAGGPEQYF
NA	15	TRBV30	TRBJ1-2	TRBD1	TGTGCCTGGAGTGTACTGTCGGACAGGTCCTATGGCTACACCTTC	CAWSVLSDRSYGYTF
NA	16	TRBV5-4	TRBJ1-2	TRBD1	TGTGCCAGCAGCTGGGCGGGAAGTAGGGGGCTAGAGGGCTACACCTTC	CASSWAGSRGLEGYTF
NA	17	TRBV2	TRBJ2-2	NA	TGTGCCAGCAGTGTGGGAGGGGGTATCGCGAACACCGGGGAGCTGTTTTTT	CASSVGGGIANTGELFF
NA	12	TRBV7-9	TRBJ1-5	TRBD1	TGTGCCAGCAGCCAGGACAGGCAGCCCCAGCATTTT	CASSQDRQPQHF
NA	14	TRBV18	TRBJ1-1	TRBD1	TGTGCCAGCTCACCCTGGGACAGGAACACTGAAGCTTTCTTT	CASSPWDRNTEAFF
few	14	TRBV7-6	TRBJ1-1	NA	TGTGCCAGCAGCTTAGTCGGGGGGGACACTGAAGCTTTCTTT	CASSLVGGDTEAFF
NA	16	TRBV6-1	TRBJ2-4	TRBD2	TGTGCCAGCAGTGAAGAGGGTAGCGGGGGGAAAAACATTCAGTACTTC	CASSEEGSGGKNIQYF
NA	17	TRBV5-1	TRBJ2-5	TRBD1	TGCGCCAGCAGCGCGACAGGGGGAGCATTGTTACAAGAGACCCAGTACTTC	CASSATGGALLQETQYF
few	14	TRBV7-3	TRBJ2-7	NA	TGTGCCAGCAGCTTTAGGACTACACTGTACGAGCAGTACTTC	CASSFRTTLYEQYF
NA	14	TRBV6-4	TRBJ1-2	TRBD1	TGTGCCAGTAGAAAATCAGGGGGCAACTATGGCTACACCTTC	CASRKSGGNYGYTF
few	13	TRBV30	TRBJ2-1	NA	TGTGCCTGGAGGGGGAGCTCCTACAATGAGCAGTTCTTC	CAWRGSSYNEQFF
NA	15	TRBV5-1	TRBJ2-7	TRBD1	TGCGCCAGCAGCCCTGCACAGGGGATCTCCTACGAGCAGTACTTC	CASSPAQGISYEQYF
NA	15	TRBV5-1	TRBJ2-1	NA	TGCGCCAGCAGCTTGGTTTCGGTCTCCTACAATGAGCAGTTCTTC	CASSLVSVSYNEQFF
NA	12	TRBV30	TRBJ1-1	NA	TGTGCCTGGAGCGGACTCTCCCATGAAGCTTTCTTT	CAWSGLSHEAFF
NA	15	TRBV19	TRBJ2-3	TRBD2	TGTGCCAGCACTTATACCAGCGGGGCGGAGAATACGCAGTATTTT	CASTYTSGAENTQYF
NA	17	TRBV7-2	TRBJ2-3	TRBD2	TGTGCCAGCAGCTCCCGACTAGCGGGAGTGTATACAGATACGCAGTATTTT	CASSSRLAGVYTDTQYF
NA	15	TRBV19	TRBJ1-5	NA	TGTGCCAGTAGTATGTCCGGTTATAGCAATCAGCCCCAGCATTTT	CASSMSGYSNQPQHF
NA	15	TRBV4-2	TRBJ2-7	TRBD1	TGTGCCAGCAGCCGCCTGGGACAGGGCCTCTACGAGCAGTACTTC	CASSRLGQGLYEQYF
NA	14	TRBV2	TRBJ1-1	NA	TGTGCCAGCAGTGGAATAGGAGTGAACACTGAAGCTTTCTTT	CASSGIGVNTEAFF
NA	15	TRBV5-1	TRBJ2-5	TRBD2	TGCGCCAGCAGCCGGGCTAGCGGGGGGGCGGAGACCCAGTACTTC	CASSRASGGAETQYF